This T cell receptor (beta chain) was identified in a study of blood T cells in healthy people across ages. Germline CDR1 reads SQVTM; CDR2 reads ANQGSEA. The CDR3 has 11 amino acids. Trimming pared 4 bases from V and 2 bases from J, leaving 6 bases between. Then a second PCR, running about 6 to 12 cycles, was carried out with a sample-barcoded 5' primer and a J-beta primer mix. The template-switch adaptor was a 5' adaptor with 12 random nucleotides. It tagged each cDNA molecule. Using its own MiXCR run on the 5' RACE reads, TCRdb lists one record per CDR3 protein. Of 1.5 million to 2 million distinct CDR3 sequences listed, under 30% were seen once; the top ten hold 6.5% to 8.5%. This clonotype was seen many times.

The chain joins TRBV29-1 to TRBJ2-7; D is undetermined. This clonotype was sampled from a woman under 40 in good health. The material sequenced was blood. This chain's CDR3 is CSVVPPYEQYF. The DNA of the CDR3 is TGCAGCGTTGTTCCCCCCTACGAGCAGTACTTC.